What follows is one TCR beta chain and its context. What it binds is not known. The record originates from a study of cytomegalovirus exposure and HLA in healthy donors. Study-level results: In a later analysis, V- and J-gene trimming of beta chains associated with a DCLRE1C missense variant, replicated independently. One cluster of highly shared sequence variants probably arose as a sequencing artifact. It was reported in a later analysis that an Asian-associated ancestry cluster showed fewer N-insertions than the roughly 620-donor mean.

With 60 Vbeta and 13 Jbeta primers, the PCR was carried out. The data were produced by immunoSEQ multiplex PCR, yet TCRdb's version contains in-frame clones alone and is incomplete. The data hold about 200,000 clones, with around 80% observed a single time. V lost 1 base and J lost 5, with 9 bases in between. Germline values: CDR1 MGHRA, CDR2 YSYEKL. The CDR3 runs to 14 residues. The chain links TRBV4-1 to TRBJ1-5; D is unresolved. Material for sequencing was PBMCs. The sequence was collected from a man aged 30-40 years in good health and CMV-seronegative. The DNA for the CDR3 is TGCGCCAGCAGCCAAGTCGGCGGCGATCAGCCCCAGCATTTT. Its translation: CASSQVGGDQPQHF.